A selection of T cell receptor beta chains follows, all from one sample in a study of shared clonotypes between healthy human individuals. Repertoires were generated with immunoSEQ multiplex PCR, while TCRdb's copy carries only in-frame clones and drops some. The table has roughly 2.2 million clones, about 92% seen once. The sequenced material came from naive CD4+ T cells from PBMCs. These receptors were obtained from a man younger than 30 in good health. Some clones in this sample may be carry-over from other donors' samples. Both conserved end residues are trimmed from each CDR3.

TRBV5-1	ASSLKGGWNTEAF
TRBV9	ASSVTTSGTQETQY
TRBV7-7	ASSLKAGHSTDTQY
TRBV28	ASSLGGLYGYT
TRBV10-2	ASTTRDGVYEQY
TRBV5-4	ASSSWGGTEAF
TRBV28	ASSLITGGIYEQY
TRBV5-1	ASSLALAGAEQF
TRBV5-1	ASSLATSRADYGYT
TRBV28	ASSQPRRAQTGELF
TRBV6-1	ASSEALQISTDTQY
TRBV2	ASSGVGGRGTEAF
TRBV20-1	SAFLGDGYT
TRBV6-1	ASSVGFYEQF
TRBV6-5	ASGQGARYNEQF
TRBV28	ASRGRIPQPQH
TRBV7-9	ASSLMSGNEQY
TRBV11-1	ASSKLAGLYNEQF
TRBV14	ASSQDLGSHLGQY
TRBV2	ASRPGQLPYEQY
TRBV7-9	ASSGDRKGPVNTEAF
TRBV27	ASSFSVAGGEETQY
TRBV10-3	AISERLADLDGELF
TRBV5-5	ASSYFVGTEAF
TRBV5-4	ASSQGRENTEAF
TRBV6-1	ASSQATMGGYT
TRBV19	ASSRSTGPGSEQF
TRBV6-4	ASSDVRRNTEAF
TRBV5-1	ASSSGLAGFETQY
TRBV14	ASSHDGGRTYGYT
TRBV5-1	ASSVTGTGGYEQY
TRBV2	ASSARGLDQPQH
TRBV5-1	ASSLGLGQGAFRPY
TRBV6-1	ASSEVGGVAGGSQETQY
TRBV30	AWIKLQGAGELF
TRBV30	AWSKGQGAVSNQPQH
TRBV6-5	ATSEGTKSDTQY
TRBV18	ASSLAGRTSDTQY
TRBV5-4	ASSADRRYYEQY
TRBV2	ASSEQGAGGYT
TRBV12-5	ASGSTGSETQY
TRBV28	ASSTVGGIYEQY
TRBV28	ASSSGGAQDGYT
TRBV7-8	ASSLGGRRNEQF